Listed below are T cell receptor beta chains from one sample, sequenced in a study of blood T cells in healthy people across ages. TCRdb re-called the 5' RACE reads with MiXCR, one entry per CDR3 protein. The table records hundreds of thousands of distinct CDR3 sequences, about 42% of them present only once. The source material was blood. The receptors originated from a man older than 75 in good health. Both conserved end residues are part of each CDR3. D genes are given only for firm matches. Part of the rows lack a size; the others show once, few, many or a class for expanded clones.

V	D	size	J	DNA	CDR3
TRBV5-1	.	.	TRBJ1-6	TGCGTCAGCAGCTTAGAGGGACTCGTTTCACCCCTCCACTTT	CVSSLEGLVSPLHF
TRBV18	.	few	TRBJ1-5	TGTGCCAGCTCACAACGGGACGGGAATCAGCCCCAGCATTTT	CASSQRDGNQPQHF
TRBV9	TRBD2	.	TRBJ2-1	TGTGCCAGCAGCGTAGGACTAGCGTACAATGAGCAGTTCTTC	CASSVGLAYNEQFF
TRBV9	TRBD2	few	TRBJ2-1	TGTGCCAGCAGCGTAAAAAGCGGGGGAATTAATGAGCAGTTCTTC	CASSVKSGGINEQFF
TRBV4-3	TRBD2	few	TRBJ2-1	TGCGCCAGCAGCCAGGGACTAGCGGGAGCCTCCTATGAGCAGTTCTTC	CASSQGLAGASYEQFF
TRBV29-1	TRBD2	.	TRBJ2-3	TGCAGCGTTGAAGGGACTAGCGGCGGCACAGATACGCAGTATTTT	CSVEGTSGGTDTQYF
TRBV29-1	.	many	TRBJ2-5	TGCAGCGTTGAATCGTTTGGGGGAAAAGAGACCCAGTACTTC	CSVESFGGKETQYF
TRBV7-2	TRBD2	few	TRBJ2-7	TGTGCCAGCAGCTTAGAGAGTGGGCTAGCGGGGGCAAACGAGCAGTACTTC	CASSLESGLAGANEQYF
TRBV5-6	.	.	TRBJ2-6	TGTGCCCGCAGCTTGGTGGGGGGGAATGACAGGGCTGGGGCCAACGTCCTGACTTTC	CARSLVGGNDRAGANVLTF
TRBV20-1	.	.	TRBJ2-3	TGCAGTGCTAGAGATTTCCGGGGCGCCGACACAGATACGCAGTATTTT	CSARDFRGADTDTQYF
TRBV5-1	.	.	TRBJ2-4	TGCGCCAGCAGCTTAAATACCCGCCAAAACATTCAGTACTTC	CASSLNTRQNIQYF
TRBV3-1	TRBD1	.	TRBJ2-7	TGTGCCAGCAGCCAAGTTGTGACAGGGGTCGAGCAGTACTTC	CASSQVVTGVEQYF
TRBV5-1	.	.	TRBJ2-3	TGCGCCAGCAGCTTGGACCCAGTCACAGATACGCAGTATTTT	CASSLDPVTDTQYF
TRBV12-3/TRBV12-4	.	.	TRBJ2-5	TGTGCCAGCAGTTTTCAGAGCCAAGAGACCCAGTACTTC	CASSFQSQETQYF
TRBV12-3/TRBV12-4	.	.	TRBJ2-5	TGTGCCAGCGCCCGGGACCGGCAAGAGACCCAGTACTTC	CASARDRQETQYF
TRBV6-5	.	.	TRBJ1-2	TGTGCCAGCAGTTACTCGGTGACAGCTAACTATGGCTACACCTTC	CASSYSVTANYGYTF
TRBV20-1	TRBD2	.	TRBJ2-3	TGCAGTGCCAAGCCTTGGAGCCGGGACTATGGCACAGATACGCAGTATTTT	CSAKPWSRDYGTDTQYF
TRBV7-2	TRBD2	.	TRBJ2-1	TGTGCCAGCAGCTTTCAAGGGACTAGCGGCAACGAGCAGTTCTTC	CASSFQGTSGNEQFF
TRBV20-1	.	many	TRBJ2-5	TGCAGTGCTAGAGTCGAAGCGGGTTTGGAAGAGACCCAGTACTTC	CSARVEAGLEETQYF
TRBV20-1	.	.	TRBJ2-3	TGCAGTGCTAGAGAATGGGGTTTAATGAGAGATACGCAGTATTTT	CSAREWGLMRDTQYF
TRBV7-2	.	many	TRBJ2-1	TGTGCCAGCAGCCTAAACGGACTCTCCTACAATGAGCAGTTCTTC	CASSLNGLSYNEQFF
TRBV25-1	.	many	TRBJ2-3	TGTGCCAGCAGACAGGCAGATACGCAGTATTTT	CASRQADTQYF
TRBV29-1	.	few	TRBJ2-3	TGCAGCATAGGAACAGAGAGCTACACAGATACGCAGTATTTT	CSIGTESYTDTQYF
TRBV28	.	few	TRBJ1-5	TGTGCCAGCGTTCGTATGGGGGGCAATCAGCCCCAGCATTTT	CASVRMGGNQPQHF
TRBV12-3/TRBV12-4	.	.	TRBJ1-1	TGTGCCAGCAGGCAGCCTGCGGGGGGCACTGAAGCTTTCTTT	CASRQPAGGTEAFF
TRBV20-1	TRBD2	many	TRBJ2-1	TGCAGTGCTAGAGATTGGGTAGCGGGAGTCCATGAGCAGTTCTTC	CSARDWVAGVHEQFF
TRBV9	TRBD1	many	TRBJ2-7	TGTGCCAGCAGCGTGGGGGACAGCGCCTACGAGCAGTACTTC	CASSVGDSAYEQYF
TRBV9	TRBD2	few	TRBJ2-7	TGTGCCAGCAGCGGCTCCACTAGCGGGAGGGCTTACGAGCAGTACTTC	CASSGSTSGRAYEQYF
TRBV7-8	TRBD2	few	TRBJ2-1	TGTGCCAGCAGCTTAGTAGCGGGAGGTTTGTATGAGCAGTTCTTC	CASSLVAGGLYEQFF
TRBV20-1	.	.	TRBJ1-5	TGCAGTGCTACTGGACTGGAAGTGGGGGGATCAAATCAGCCCCAGCATTTT	CSATGLEVGGSNQPQHF
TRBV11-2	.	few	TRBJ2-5	TGTGCCAGCAGCTCCGGGGGTCTCTATCAAGAGACCCAGTACTTC	CASSSGGLYQETQYF
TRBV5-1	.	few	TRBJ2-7	TGCGCCAGCAGGGTGCTAGCGTCTTCCTACGAGCAGTACTTC	CASRVLASSYEQYF
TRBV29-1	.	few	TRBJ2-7	TGCAGCGGAGGGGAAAACTTCGACGAGCAGTACTTC	CSGGENFDEQYF
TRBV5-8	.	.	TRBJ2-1	TGTGCCAGCAGCTTCGACGTCCCTTCCTACAATGGGCAGTTCTTC	CASSFDVPSYNGQFF
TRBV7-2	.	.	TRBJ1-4	TGTGCCAGCAGCCGCAATGGGGTGGTGGAAAAACTGTTTTTT	CASSRNGVVEKLFF
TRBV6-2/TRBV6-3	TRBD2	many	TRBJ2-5	TGTGCCAGCAGTACGGAGGGACTAGCGGAGTACCAAGAGACCCAGTACTTC	CASSTEGLAEYQETQYF
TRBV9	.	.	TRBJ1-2	TGTGCCAGCAGCGGAGCCCAATTCTATGGCTACACCTTC	CASSGAQFYGYTF
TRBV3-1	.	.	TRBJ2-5	TGTGCCAGCAGCCAAGGCGCGGAGGGGGAGACCCAGTACTTC	CASSQGAEGETQYF
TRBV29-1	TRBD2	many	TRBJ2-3	TGCAGCGGCGGGGGGGACTCAGCTCTGGCGCAGTATTTT	CSGGGDSALAQYF
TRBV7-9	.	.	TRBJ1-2	TGTGCCAGCAGCTTAGAAGGACGGATTCTATATGGCTACACCTTC	CASSLEGRILYGYTF
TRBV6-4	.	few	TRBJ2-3	TGTGCCAGCAGTGACTTCTTCCATTTCCTGGATACGCAGTATTTT	CASSDFFHFLDTQYF
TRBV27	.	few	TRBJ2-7	TGTGCCAGCAGTCCATCTCGCACTGGCTACGAGCAGTACTTC	CASSPSRTGYEQYF
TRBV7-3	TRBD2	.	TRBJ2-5	TGTGCCAGCAGCCCCAATGTAGCGGGAACCCAACAAGGGACCCAGTACTTC	CASSPNVAGTQQGTQYF
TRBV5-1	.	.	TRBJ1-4	TGCGCCAGCAGCTCAACCCCGGCAACAACTAATGAAAAACTGTTTTTT	CASSSTPATTNEKLFF
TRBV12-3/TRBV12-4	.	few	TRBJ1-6	TGTGCCAGCAGTTCGGGACGGAGATATAATTCACCCCTCCACTTT	CASSSGRRYNSPLHF
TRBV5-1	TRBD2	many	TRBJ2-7	TGCGCCAGCAGCTTGGAAGCGGGAACCTACGAGCAGTACTTC	CASSLEAGTYEQYF
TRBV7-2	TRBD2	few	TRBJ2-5	TGTGCCAGCAGCTTCCGGGACTATCCCCAAGAGACCCAGTACTTC	CASSFRDYPQETQYF
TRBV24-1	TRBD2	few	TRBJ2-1	TGTGCCACCAGTGATCAGGGACTAGCGGTGGGTGAGCAGTTCTTC	CATSDQGLAVGEQFF
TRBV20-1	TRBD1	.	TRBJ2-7	TGCAGTGCTAGAGATAACAGGGGGCGAAATGAGCAGTACTTC	CSARDNRGRNEQYF
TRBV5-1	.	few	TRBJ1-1	TGCGCCAGCAGCCGTACCGAATCTGAAGCTTTCTTT	CASSRTESEAFF
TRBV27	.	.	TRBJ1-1	TGTGCCAGCAGTTTATATCAAGCGACAGGGAACACTGAAGCTTTCTTT	CASSLYQATGNTEAFF
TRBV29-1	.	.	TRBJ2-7	TGCAGCGTTGAAGAGAGGCAGGGAAATTTTTACGAGCAGTACTTC	CSVEERQGNFYEQYF
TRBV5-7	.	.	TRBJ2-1	TGTGCCAGCAGCGTCACAGGGGGGGCTGGCGATGAGCAGTTCTTC	CASSVTGGAGDEQFF
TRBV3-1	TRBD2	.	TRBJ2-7	TGTGCCAGCAGCCAGCGACTAGCGGCTAGTAATGAGCAGTACTTC	CASSQRLAASNEQYF
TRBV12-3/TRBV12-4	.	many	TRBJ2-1	TGTGCCAGCAGTTCCGGGAGCTCCTACAATGAGCAGTTCTTC	CASSSGSSYNEQFF